This is a list of T cell receptor beta chains from one sample in a study of cytomegalovirus exposure and HLA in healthy donors. Data came from immunoSEQ multiplex PCR; TCRdb stores just in-frame clones and leaves some out. The sample yields some 170,000 clones, roughly 80% seen once. The sequencing input was PBMCs. The receptors were sampled from a man aged 18 to 30 in good health and CMV-seropositive. Each CDR3 is given with its conserved first and last residue. Fields, in order: clone size, J gene, D gene, V gene, CDR3 DNA, CDR3 protein. D genes are given only for firm matches. Some rows mark clone size as missing; the rest say once, few, many or name a class of expanded clone.

>once|TRBJ2-2|.|TRBV5-4
TGTGCCAGCAGCCCGAGGACTACCCCCGGGACCGGGGAGCTGTTTTTT
CASSPRTTPGTGELFF
>.|TRBJ1-2|.|TRBV4-1
TGCGCCAGCAGCCAGGTAGGGGCTAACTATGGCTACACCTTC
CASSQVGANYGYTF
>.|TRBJ1-2|TRBD1|TRBV19
TGTGCCAGTAGCTGGGACAGGGAACGCTACACCTTC
CASSWDRERYTF
>few|TRBJ2-1|TRBD2|TRBV27
TGTGCCAGCAGACTAGTGGGGGGGATCAACAATTGGAATGAGCAGTTCTTC
CASRLVGGINNWNEQFF
>once|TRBJ1-2|TRBD1|TRBV6-5
TGTGCCAGCAGTTCCTCTCTAGGGGGCGCGGGCTATGGCTACACCTTC
CASSSSLGGAGYGYTF
>.|TRBJ2-1|.|TRBV6-5
TGTGCCAGCAGTGGGATAGTGGGGGGGCCGAGTGAGCAGTTCTTC
CASSGIVGGPSEQFF
>.|TRBJ2-1|.|TRBV7-7
TGTGCCAGCAGCTCCCTCAGGACTAATGAGCAGTTCTTC
CASSSLRTNEQFF
>.|TRBJ2-2|.|TRBV4-2
TGTGCCAGCAGCCAAGATCGCAGGGTCGCCACCGGGGAGCTGTTTTTT
CASSQDRRVATGELFF
>.|TRBJ2-7|TRBD1|TRBV28
TGTGCCAGCAAGGACAGGGGCTACGAGCAGTACTTC
CASKDRGYEQYF
>.|TRBJ2-1|.|TRBV19
TGTGCCAGTAGTCCGCTAGTGGGGGGGCTCTCCTACAATGAGCAGTTCTTC
CASSPLVGGLSYNEQFF
>.|TRBJ2-2|TRBD2|TRBV7-2
TGTGCCAGCAGCTGGGACTACGGAACCGGGGAGCTGTTTTTT
CASSWDYGTGELFF
>.|TRBJ2-7|TRBD2|TRBV10-3
TGTGCCATCAGTCCGGCCGGGACTAGCGGATCCTACGAGCAGTACTTC
CAISPAGTSGSYEQYF
>.|TRBJ2-7|TRBD1|TRBV4-1
TGCGCCAGCAGCCAGACAGGGGACGAGCAGTACTTC
CASSQTGDEQYF
>.|TRBJ2-3|TRBD2|TRBV9
TGTGCCAGCAGCGCACTAGTGGGGGGGGGTACAGATACGCAGTATTTT
CASSALVGGGTDTQYF
>.|TRBJ1-1|.|TRBV5-6
TGTGCCAGCAGCTTCGGGGGAACTGAAGCTTTCTTT
CASSFGGTEAFF
>.|TRBJ2-6|.|TRBV7-3
TGTGCCAGCAGCTTAGCAGGGCCTGGGGCCAACGTCCTGACTTTC
CASSLAGPGANVLTF
>once|TRBJ1-1|.|TRBV7-9
TGTGCCAGCAGCCCGGGGGTCGAAGCTTTCTTT
CASSPGVEAFF
>.|TRBJ2-2|.|TRBV7-6
TGTGCCAGCAGCTTACTCGTGGGGGGGCCGCGCGGCACCGGGGAGCTGTTTTTT
CASSLLVGGPRGTGELFF
>.|TRBJ2-3|.|TRBV7-2
TGTGCCAGCAGCTTAGACGGTGGTGGGGGGACCAGCACAGATACGCAGTATTTT
CASSLDGGGGTSTDTQYF
>.|TRBJ2-5|.|TRBV25-1
TGTGCCAGCAGTGATTTCCTAGTGTTGAGGGAGACCCAGTACTTC
CASSDFLVLRETQYF
>few|TRBJ2-2|TRBD1|TRBV6-1
TGTGCCAGCAGTGAAGCAACAGGGGACACCGGGGAGCTGTTTTTT
CASSEATGDTGELFF
>.|TRBJ1-1|TRBD1|TRBV7-9
TGTGCCAGCAGCTCCTTAGCAGGGGGCGCGGAATCTTCTGAAGCTTTCTTT
CASSSLAGGAESSEAFF
>.|TRBJ1-5|.|TRBV5-1
TGCGCCAGCAGCTTGCCCAGGGCCGGCAATCAGCCCCAGCATTTT
CASSLPRAGNQPQHF
>.|TRBJ2-1|.|TRBV11-1
TGTGCCAGCAGCTATGTGGTGGGGCGGAGCACCTACAATGAGCAGTTCTTC
CASSYVVGRSTYNEQFF
>.|TRBJ2-7|.|TRBV28
TGTGCCAGCAGCGACAGCTCCTACGAGCAGTACTTC
CASSDSSYEQYF
>.|TRBJ2-7|TRBD2|TRBV2
TGTGCCAGCGGGTTCGGGACTAGCGGGACTGAGCAGTACTTC
CASGFGTSGTEQYF
>.|TRBJ2-7|.|TRBV6-6
TGTGCCAGCAGCTGGGGGACTTCTACCTACGAGCAGTACTTC
CASSWGTSTYEQYF
>.|TRBJ2-3|TRBD2|TRBV11-2
TGTGCCAGCAGCGGGGGGACTAGCGGGAGCACAGATACGCAGTATTTT
CASSGGTSGSTDTQYF
>once|TRBJ1-1|.|TRBV6-5
TGTGCCAGCAGCCCAGGGGCAACTGAAGCTTTCTTT
CASSPGATEAFF
>.|TRBJ2-1|TRBD1|TRBV2
TGTGCCAGCAGTGAACCGGGACAGGGGAATCTTGAGCAGTTCTTC
CASSEPGQGNLEQFF
>.|TRBJ1-1|.|TRBV2
TGTGCCAGCACTATAACTGGGAACACTGAAGCTTTCTTT
CASTITGNTEAFF
>.|TRBJ2-5|TRBD1|TRBV7-3
TGTGCCAGCAGCTCCCAAACGGCTTTCGGGACAGATACTCGAGAGACCCAGTACTTC
CASSSQTAFGTDTRETQYF
>.|TRBJ1-1|TRBD1|TRBV6-5
TGTGCCAGCAGACCAAGGGGGCTCACTGAAGCTTTCTTT
CASRPRGLTEAFF
>.|TRBJ2-5|TRBD2|TRBV5-1
TGCGCCAGCAGCTTGTGGGGGGCTAGCGGGAGCGGCGAGACCCAGTACTTC
CASSLWGASGSGETQYF
>.|TRBJ1-5|.|TRBV5-6
TGTGCCAGCAACCAATGGGGGGAGCGGTCTCAGCCCCAGCATTTT
CASNQWGERSQPQHF
>few|TRBJ2-5|.|TRBV6-5
TGTGCCAGACCAGGGAGGGAGACCCAGTACTTC
CARPGRETQYF
>.|TRBJ1-4|.|TRBV7-9
TGTGCCAGCAGCTTCGGGGGAGCTAATGAAAAACTGTTTTTT
CASSFGGANEKLFF